This T cell receptor beta chain was identified in a study of blood T cell repertoires in COVID-19 (dated by TCRdb to about 2020). Regarding the study in general: The collaborator samples originated in the United States, Italy and Spain and spanned the acute and convalescent phases of COVID-19. The material from the prospective study consisted of cDNA or gDNA derived from T cells, B-cell-depleted T cells, or PBMCs. Subjects who had been exposed to COVID-19, were actively infected with it, or had recovered from it provided the deeply sampled blood TCRbeta repertoires that made up the dataset. A freely available public database, intended as a resource for researchers studying the immune response to SARS-CoV-2, is where the repertoires were released. The samples were drawn from the first 160 participants of the ongoing ImmuneRACE study and from 1,254 subjects provided by 6 global collaborators. Nearly every sample came with metadata listing a de-identified subject ID, COVID-19 status, age in years and sex. HLA class I and class II types, where available, came from metadata supplied by the sample provider rather than from assay-based typing. Findings and caveats that apply to the study as a whole: The amount of clinical and demographic metadata varied by source and participant and was provided uncurated.

Participants in the prospective study were aged about 18 to 89 years, lived in about two dozen United States geographic areas, and enrolled through a virtual design. Cohort assignment in the prospective study relied on participant-reported clinical history from a screening survey and a study questionnaire. In the prospective study, mobile phlebotomists collected whole blood, serum and a nasopharyngeal or oropharyngeal swab from each participant. Additional blood draws and questionnaires over a 2-month period could optionally be provided by prospective study participants. Before DNA extraction, prospective study blood samples were shipped either frozen or at room temperature. Details on this clone: There is no known antigen for this receptor. The sample holds no much larger clone one base away, and base qualities are not on file.

CDR1 and CDR2 are drawn from the germline V gene: SGHDT, YYEEEE. The cysteine opens and the phenylalanine closes a CDR3 of 15 amino acids. Kept here is only the CDR3 DNA, which spans 45 bases and is read in frame from base 1. The trim is 2 bases for V and 0 bases for J, with a gap of 11 bases between the germline ends. TCRbeta CDR3 regions were amplified from genomic DNA by means of the immunoSEQ Assay, a bias-controlled multiplex PCR. For the original study's pipeline: The number of nucleated cells in each sample was estimated from the amplification of reference gene primers within the assay. To quantify the absolute abundance of each unique TCRbeta CDR3 rearrangement, sequence reads were collapsed and filtered. For each sample, productive Simpson clonality was calculated as the square root of Simpson's diversity index over productive rearrangements. What TCRdb holds here is the immuneACCESS table cut down to in-frame rearrangements. Part of the clones is not present; checked against another copy, under half of the missing clones reflect an unresolved V gene, and the others are unexplained. V, J and clone size derive from that table, while D and trimming were established from the DNA sequence. The sample has roughly 170,000 clones on record, over 75% of them singletons. About 5.3% of the sample goes to the ten largest clones.

This chain joins TRBV5-6 to TRBJ1-2; perhaps TRBD1 is the D gene, with 6 bases matching. This TCR derives from a woman in her forties with acute COVID-19. Sequenced: PBMCs or T cells enriched from blood (not recorded which). The sequence in DNA is TGTGCCAGCAGCTTCGGAGGACAGACTAACTATGGCTACACCTTC. This encodes CASSFGGQTNYGYTF.